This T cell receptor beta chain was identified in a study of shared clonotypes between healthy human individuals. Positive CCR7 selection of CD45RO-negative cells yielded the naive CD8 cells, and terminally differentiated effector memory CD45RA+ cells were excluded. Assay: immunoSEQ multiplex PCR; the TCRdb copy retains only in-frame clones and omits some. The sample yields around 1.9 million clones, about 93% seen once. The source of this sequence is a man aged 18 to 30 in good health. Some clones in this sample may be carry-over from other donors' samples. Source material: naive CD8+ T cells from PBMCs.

The CDR3 sequence: CASTLQGARTEAFF. Written as DNA, the CDR3 is TGTGCCAGCACCTTACAGGGGGCGCGGACTGAAGCTTTCTTT. The V and J genes are TRBV6-6 and TRBJ1-1; the match to TRBD1 covers 9 bases. The V gene's germline CDR1 is MNHNY and CDR2 SVGAGI (reference sequence). Trimming took 7 bases from V and 5 from J; bases not matched to a gene: 8. CDR3 length: 14 residues.